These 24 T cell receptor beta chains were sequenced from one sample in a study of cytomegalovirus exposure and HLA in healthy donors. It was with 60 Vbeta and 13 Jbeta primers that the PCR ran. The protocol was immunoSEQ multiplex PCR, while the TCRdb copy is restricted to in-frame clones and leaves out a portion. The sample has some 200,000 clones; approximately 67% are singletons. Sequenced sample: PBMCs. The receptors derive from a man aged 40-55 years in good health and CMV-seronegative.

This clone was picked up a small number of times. This chain's CDR3 is CASSEWRPQHF. CDR3 sequence (DNA): TGTGCCAGCAGTGAATGGAGGCCCCAGCATTTT. The rearrangement uses TRBV6-1 and TRBJ1-5; no definite D call. The CDR3 is 11 residues long. Germline loops: CDR1 MNHNS, CDR2 SASEGT. V lost 2 bases to trimming and J lost 9 bases, with 5 bases between them.

The CDR3 spells CASSGLAGGPYQETQYF. CDR3 DNA: TGTGCCAGCAGTGGACTAGCGGGAGGGCCGTACCAAGAGACCCAGTACTTC. This chain links TRBV2 with TRBJ2-5, with 14 bases fitting TRBD2. The CDR3 totals 17 residues. After removal of 4 bases from V and 0 bases from J, the junction contained 4 bases not matched to a gene. Germline V gives CDR1 SNHLY, CDR2 FYNNEI.

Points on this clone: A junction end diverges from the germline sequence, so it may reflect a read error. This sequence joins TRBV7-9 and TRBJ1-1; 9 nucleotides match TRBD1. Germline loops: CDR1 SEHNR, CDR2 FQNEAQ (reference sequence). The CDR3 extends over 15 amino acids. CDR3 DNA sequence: TGTTCCAGCAGCTTACAGGGGGCCCTAAACACTGAAGCTTTCTTT. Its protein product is CSSSLQGALNTEAFF.

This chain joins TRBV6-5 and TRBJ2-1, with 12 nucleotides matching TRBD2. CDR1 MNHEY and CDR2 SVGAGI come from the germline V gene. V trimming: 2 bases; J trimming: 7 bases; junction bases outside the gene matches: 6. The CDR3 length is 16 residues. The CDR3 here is CASSYSRLAGGNEQFF. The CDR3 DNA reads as TGTGCCAGCAGTTACAGTCGGCTAGCGGGAGGGAATGAGCAGTTCTTC.

CDR3: CASSPRTSGDNEQFF. CDR3 nucleotides: TGCGCCAGCAGCCCCCGGACTAGCGGAGACAATGAGCAGTTCTTC. V and J are TRBV5-1 and TRBJ2-1; 10 bases align to TRBD2. Trimming at V came to 4 bases and at J to 5 bases, leaving 6 bases not matched to a gene. CDR3 length: 15 amino acids. Germline values: CDR1 SGHRS, CDR2 YFSETQ.

The CDR3 loop is CASSLGQGFDSPLHF. DNA for the CDR3: TGTGCCAGCAGCTTGGGGCAGGGATTTGATTCACCCCTCCACTTT. This chain connects TRBV5-4 to TRBJ1-6; D may be TRBD1 (5 bases). Germline V gives CDR1 SGHNT, CDR2 YYREEE (reference sequence). Trimming removed 0 bases from V and 8 bases from J, with 12 bases in between. The CDR3 contains 15 residues. Variable domain in full (rest from reference TRBV5-4 and TRBJ1-6): ETGVTQSPTHLIKTRGQQVTLRCSSQSGHNTVSWYQQALGQGPQFIFQYYREEENGRGNFPPRFSGLQFPNYSSELNVNALELDDSALYLCASSLGQGFDSPLHFGNGTRLTVT.

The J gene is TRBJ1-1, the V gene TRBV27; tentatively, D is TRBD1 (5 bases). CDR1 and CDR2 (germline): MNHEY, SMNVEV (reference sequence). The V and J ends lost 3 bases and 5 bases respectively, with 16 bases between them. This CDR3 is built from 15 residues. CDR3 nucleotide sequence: TGTGCCAGCAGTTTGGGTTTAGGGGTTCGTACTGAAGCTTTCTTT. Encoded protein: CASSLGLGVRTEAFF.

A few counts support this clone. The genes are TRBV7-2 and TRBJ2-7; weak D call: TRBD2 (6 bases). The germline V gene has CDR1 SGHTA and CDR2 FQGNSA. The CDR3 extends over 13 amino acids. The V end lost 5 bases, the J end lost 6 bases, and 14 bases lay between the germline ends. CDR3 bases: TGTGCCAGCAGCCCAGGGACTTCAGGCGAGCAGTACTTC. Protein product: CASSPGTSGEQYF.

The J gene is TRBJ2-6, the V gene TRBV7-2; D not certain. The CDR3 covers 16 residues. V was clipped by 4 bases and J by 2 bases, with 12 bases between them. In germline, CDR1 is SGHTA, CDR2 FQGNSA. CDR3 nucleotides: TGTGCCAGCAGCTATAGCTACGGCCCTGGGGCCAACGTCCTGACTTTC. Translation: CASSYSYGPGANVLTF.

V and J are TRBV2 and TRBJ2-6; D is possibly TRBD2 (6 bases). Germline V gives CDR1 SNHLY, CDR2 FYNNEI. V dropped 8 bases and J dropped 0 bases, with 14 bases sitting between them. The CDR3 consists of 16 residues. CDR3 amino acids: CASGGNYLSGANVLTF. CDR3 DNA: TGTGCCAGCGGGGGGAACTACCTCTCTGGGGCCAACGTCCTGACTTTC.

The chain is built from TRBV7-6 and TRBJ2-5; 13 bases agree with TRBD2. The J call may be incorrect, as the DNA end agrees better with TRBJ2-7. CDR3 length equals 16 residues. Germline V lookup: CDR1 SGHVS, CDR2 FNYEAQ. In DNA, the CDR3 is TGTGCCAGCAGCCCCGGACTAGCGGGGGCGGCGGACGAGCAGTACTTC. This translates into CASSPGLAGAADEQYF.

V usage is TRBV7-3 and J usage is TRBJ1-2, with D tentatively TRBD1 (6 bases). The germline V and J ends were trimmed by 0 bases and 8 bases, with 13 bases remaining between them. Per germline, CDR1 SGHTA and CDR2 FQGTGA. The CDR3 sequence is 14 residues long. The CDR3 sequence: CASSLTLKGEGYTF. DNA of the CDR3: TGTGCCAGCAGCTTAACGCTCAAGGGGGAGGGCTACACCTTC.

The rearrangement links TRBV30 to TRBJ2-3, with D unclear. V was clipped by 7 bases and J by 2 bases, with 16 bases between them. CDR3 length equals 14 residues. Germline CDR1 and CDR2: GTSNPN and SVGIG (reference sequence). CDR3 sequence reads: CALSAQRTTDTQYF. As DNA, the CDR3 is TGTGCCTTGAGCGCCCAGCGCACCACAGATACGCAGTATTTT.

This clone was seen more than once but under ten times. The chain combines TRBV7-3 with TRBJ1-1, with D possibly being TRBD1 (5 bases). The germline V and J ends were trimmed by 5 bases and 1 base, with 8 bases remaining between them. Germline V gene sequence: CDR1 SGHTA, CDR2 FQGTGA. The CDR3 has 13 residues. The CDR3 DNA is TGTGCCAGCAGCCCCGGACAGAACACTGAAGCTTTCTTT. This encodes CASSPGQNTEAFF.

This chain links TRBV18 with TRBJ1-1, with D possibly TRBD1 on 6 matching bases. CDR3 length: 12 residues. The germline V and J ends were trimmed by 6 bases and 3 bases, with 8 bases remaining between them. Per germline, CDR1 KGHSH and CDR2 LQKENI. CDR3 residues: CASSKGDTEAFF. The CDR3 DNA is TGTGCCAGCTCGAAGGGGGACACTGAAGCTTTCTTT.

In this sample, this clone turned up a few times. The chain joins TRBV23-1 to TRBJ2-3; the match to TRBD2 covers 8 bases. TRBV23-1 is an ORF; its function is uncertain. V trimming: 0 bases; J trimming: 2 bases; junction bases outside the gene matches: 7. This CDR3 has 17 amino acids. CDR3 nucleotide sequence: TGCGCCAGCAGTCAATCAGCGGGGGAGATCCTCACAGATACGCAGTATTTT. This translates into CASSQSAGEILTDTQYF.

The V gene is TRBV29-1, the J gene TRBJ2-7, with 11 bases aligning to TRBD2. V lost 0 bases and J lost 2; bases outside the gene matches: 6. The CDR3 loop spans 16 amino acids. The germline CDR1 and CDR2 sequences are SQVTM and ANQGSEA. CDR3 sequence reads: CSVEDPGTSGTYEQYF. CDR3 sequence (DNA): TGCAGCGTTGAAGACCCCGGGACTAGCGGTACCTACGAGCAGTACTTC.

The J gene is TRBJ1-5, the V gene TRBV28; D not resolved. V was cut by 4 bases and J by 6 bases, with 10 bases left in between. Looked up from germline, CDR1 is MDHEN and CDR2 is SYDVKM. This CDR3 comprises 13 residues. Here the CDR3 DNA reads TGTGCCAGCAGTTCTACCTTGGTTCAGCCCCAGCATTTT. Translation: CASSSTLVQPQHF.

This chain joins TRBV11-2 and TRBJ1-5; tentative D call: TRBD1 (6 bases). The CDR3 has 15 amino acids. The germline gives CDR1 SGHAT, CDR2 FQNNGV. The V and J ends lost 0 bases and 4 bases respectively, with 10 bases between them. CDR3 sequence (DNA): TGTGCCAGCAGCTTAGAGGGGACACAGAATCAGCCCCAGCATTTT. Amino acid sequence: CASSLEGTQNQPQHF.

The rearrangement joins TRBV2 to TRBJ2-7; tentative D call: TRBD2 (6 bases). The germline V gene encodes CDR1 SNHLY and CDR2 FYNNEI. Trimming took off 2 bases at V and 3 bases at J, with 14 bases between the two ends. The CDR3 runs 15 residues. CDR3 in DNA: TGTGCCAGCAGTGAACTTGGGGGGATTATCTACGAGCAGTACTTC. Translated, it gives CASSELGGIIYEQYF.

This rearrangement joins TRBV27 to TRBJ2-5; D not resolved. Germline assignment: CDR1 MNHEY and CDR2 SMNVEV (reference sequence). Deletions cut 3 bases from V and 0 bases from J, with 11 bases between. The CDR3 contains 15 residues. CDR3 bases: TGTGCCAGCAGTTTCTCCTATACCAACCAAGAGACCCAGTACTTC. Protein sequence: CASSFSYTNQETQYF.

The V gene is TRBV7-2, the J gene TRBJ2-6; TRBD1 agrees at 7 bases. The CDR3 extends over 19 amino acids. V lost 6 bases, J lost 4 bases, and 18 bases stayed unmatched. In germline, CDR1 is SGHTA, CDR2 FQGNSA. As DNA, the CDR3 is TGTGCCAGCAGGCCGAATACAGGGGCCGTAAGTCGGGGGGCCAACGTCCTGACTTTC. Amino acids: CASRPNTGAVSRGANVLTF. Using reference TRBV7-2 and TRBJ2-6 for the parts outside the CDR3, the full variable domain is GAGVSQSPSNKVTEKGKDVELRCDPISGHTALYWYRQSLGQGLEFLIYFQGNSAPDKSGLPSDRFSAERTGGSVSTLTIQRTQQEDSAVYLCASRPNTGAVSRGANVLTFGAGSRLTVL.

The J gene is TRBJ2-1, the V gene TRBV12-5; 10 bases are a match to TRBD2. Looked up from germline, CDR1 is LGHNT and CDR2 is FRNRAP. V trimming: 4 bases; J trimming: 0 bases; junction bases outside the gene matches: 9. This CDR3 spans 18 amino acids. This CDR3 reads CASGSILAGATSYNEQFF. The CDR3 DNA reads TGTGCTAGTGGTTCCATCCTAGCGGGGGCCACCTCCTACAATGAGCAGTTCTTC.

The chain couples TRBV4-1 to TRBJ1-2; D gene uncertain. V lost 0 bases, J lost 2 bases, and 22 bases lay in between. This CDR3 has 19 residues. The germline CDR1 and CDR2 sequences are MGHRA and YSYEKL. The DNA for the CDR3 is TGCGCCAGCAGCCAAGAGGCCCCCCGGGGAACGAATACCAACTATGGCTACACCTTC. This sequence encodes CASSQEAPRGTNTNYGYTF.